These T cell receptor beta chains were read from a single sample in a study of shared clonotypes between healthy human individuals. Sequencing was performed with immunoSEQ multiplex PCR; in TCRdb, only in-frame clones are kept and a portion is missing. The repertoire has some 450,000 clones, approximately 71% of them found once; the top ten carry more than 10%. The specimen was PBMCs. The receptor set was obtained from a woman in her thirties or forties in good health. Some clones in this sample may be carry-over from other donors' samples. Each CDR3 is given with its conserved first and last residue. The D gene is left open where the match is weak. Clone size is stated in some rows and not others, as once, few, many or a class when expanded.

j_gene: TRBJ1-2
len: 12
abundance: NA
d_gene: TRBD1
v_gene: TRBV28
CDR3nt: TGTGCCAGCAGAAGTCCGGCGGACAGGCTCTCATTC
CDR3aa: CASRSPADRLSF

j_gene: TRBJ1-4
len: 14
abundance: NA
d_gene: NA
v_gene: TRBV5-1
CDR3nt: TGCGCCAGCAGCCTGACGTATATTAATGAAAAACTGTTTTTT
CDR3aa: CASSLTYINEKLFF

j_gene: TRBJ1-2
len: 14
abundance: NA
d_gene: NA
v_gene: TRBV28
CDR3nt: TGTGCCAGCAGACCCCGGGCGCTGCTCTATGGCTACACCTTC
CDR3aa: CASRPRALLYGYTF

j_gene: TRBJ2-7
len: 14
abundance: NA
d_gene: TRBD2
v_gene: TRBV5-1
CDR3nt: TGCGCCAGCAGCTGGACTAGCGAGGGCTACGAGCAGTACTTC
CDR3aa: CASSWTSEGYEQYF

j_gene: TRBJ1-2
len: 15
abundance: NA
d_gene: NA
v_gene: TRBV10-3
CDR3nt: TGTGCCATCAGTGAACAGGGATTAGGCGGCTATGGCTACACCTTC
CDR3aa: CAISEQGLGGYGYTF

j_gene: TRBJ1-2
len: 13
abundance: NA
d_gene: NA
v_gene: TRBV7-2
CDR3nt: TGTGCCAGCAGCTTACAGGGGCTCTATGGCTACACCTTC
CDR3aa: CASSLQGLYGYTF

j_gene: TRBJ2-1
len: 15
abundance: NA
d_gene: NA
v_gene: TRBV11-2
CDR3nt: TGTGCCAGCAGCTTAGACTTAGACGGATACAATGAGCAGTTCTTC
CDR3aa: CASSLDLDGYNEQFF

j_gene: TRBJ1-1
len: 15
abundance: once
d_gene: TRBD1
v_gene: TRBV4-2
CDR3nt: TGTGCCAGCAGCCAAGGTTGGACAGGGTTCACTGAAGCTTTCTTT
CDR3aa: CASSQGWTGFTEAFF

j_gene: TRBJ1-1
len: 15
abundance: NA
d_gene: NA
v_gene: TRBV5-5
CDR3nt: TGTGCCAGCAGCTTGGTCCTGGGGTTGAACACTGAAGCTTTCTTT
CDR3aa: CASSLVLGLNTEAFF

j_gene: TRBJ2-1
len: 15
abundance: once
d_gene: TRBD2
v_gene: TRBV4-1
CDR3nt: TGCGCCAGCAGCCCCGGGGGGGGACTCGGAAATGAGCAGTTCTTC
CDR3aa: CASSPGGGLGNEQFF

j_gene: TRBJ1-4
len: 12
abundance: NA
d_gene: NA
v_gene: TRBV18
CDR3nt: TGTGCCAGCTCACCCTGGGGAAAACAATGGTTTTTT
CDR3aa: CASSPWGKQWFF

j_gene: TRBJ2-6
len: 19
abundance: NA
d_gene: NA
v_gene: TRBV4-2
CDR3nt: TGTGCCAGCAGCCGCGTGAATCAGCGCGGGCTCTCTGGGGCCAACGTCCTGACTTTC
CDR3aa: CASSRVNQRGLSGANVLTF

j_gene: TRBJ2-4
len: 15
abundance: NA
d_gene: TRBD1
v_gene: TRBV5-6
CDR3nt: TGTGCCAGCAGCTTCTCCCCGACAGGGGGAAACATTCAGTACTTC
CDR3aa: CASSFSPTGGNIQYF

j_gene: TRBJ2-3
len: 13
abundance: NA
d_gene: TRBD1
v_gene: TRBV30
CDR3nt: TGTGCCGCACAGGGGGCGTCAGGAGATACGCAGTATTTT
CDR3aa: CAAQGASGDTQYF

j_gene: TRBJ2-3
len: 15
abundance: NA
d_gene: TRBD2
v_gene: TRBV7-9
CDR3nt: TGTGCCAGCAGCCTAACTAGCGGGAGCACAGATACGCAGTATTTT
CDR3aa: CASSLTSGSTDTQYF

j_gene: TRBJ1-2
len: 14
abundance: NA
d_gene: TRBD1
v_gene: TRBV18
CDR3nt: TGTGCCAGCTCACCAGAGGGGGCCTCGAGCGGCTACACCTTC
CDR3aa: CASSPEGASSGYTF

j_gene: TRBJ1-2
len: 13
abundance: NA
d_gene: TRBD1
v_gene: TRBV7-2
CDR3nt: TGTGCCAGCAGTTACTTCCGGGACAGTGGCTACACCTTC
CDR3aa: CASSYFRDSGYTF

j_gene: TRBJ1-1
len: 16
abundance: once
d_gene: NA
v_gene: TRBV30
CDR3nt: TGTGCCTGGAGTGATAGTCCCGGGGGCTTGAACACTGAAGCTTTCTTT
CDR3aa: CAWSDSPGGLNTEAFF

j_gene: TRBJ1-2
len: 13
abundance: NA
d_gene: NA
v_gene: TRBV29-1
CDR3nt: TGCAGCGTGGATTTCGCAGGAAACTATGGCTACACCTTC
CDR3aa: CSVDFAGNYGYTF

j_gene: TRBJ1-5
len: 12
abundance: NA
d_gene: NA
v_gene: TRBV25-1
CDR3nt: TGTGCCAGCAGTGGCAGCAATCAGCCCCAGCATTTT
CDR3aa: CASSGSNQPQHF

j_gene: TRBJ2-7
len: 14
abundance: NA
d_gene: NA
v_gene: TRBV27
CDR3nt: TGTGCCAGCAGTTCGCTAGCGCAACCCTACGAGCAGTACTTC
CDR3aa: CASSSLAQPYEQYF

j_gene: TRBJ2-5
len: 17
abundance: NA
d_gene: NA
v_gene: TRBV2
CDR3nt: TGTGCCAGCAGTGAAGCGCTTTATAGGGGACCACAAGAGACCCAGTACTTC
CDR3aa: CASSEALYRGPQETQYF

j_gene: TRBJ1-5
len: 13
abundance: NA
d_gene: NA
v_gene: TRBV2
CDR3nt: TGTGCCAGCAGTCCACTTAGCAATCAGCCCCAGCATTTT
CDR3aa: CASSPLSNQPQHF

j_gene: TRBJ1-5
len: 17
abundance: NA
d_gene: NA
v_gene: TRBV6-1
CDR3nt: TGTGCCAGCAGTGATGCCAATCGCGAGCCCGCGGGACAGCCCCAGCATTTT
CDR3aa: CASSDANREPAGQPQHF

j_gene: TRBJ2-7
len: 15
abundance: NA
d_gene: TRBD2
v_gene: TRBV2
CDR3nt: TGTGCCAGCAGTGAACGGTTTCTCGCTAGCGGTAAGCAGTACTTC
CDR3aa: CASSERFLASGKQYF

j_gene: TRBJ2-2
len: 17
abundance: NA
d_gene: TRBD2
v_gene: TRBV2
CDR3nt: TGTGCCAGCAGTACCGGACTAGTTGGGGCCGGAACCGGGGAGCTGTTTTTT
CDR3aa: CASSTGLVGAGTGELFF

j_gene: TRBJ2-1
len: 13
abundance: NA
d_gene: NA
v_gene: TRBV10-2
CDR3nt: TGCGCCAGCGGGAGGACCTCCTACAATGAGCAGTTCTTC
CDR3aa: CASGRTSYNEQFF

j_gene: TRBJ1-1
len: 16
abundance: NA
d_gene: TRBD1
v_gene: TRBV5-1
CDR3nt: TGCGCCAGCAGCCAGCAGGGACAGGGGCCGAACACTGAAGCTTTCTTT
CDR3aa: CASSQQGQGPNTEAFF

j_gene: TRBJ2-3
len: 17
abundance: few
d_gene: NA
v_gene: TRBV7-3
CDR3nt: TGTGCCAGCAGCTTAGGTCACGGAGCGGGTAGAACAGATACGCAGTATTTT
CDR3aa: CASSLGHGAGRTDTQYF

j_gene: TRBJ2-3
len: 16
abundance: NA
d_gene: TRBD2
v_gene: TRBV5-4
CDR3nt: TGTGCCAGCAGTTCTCGACTAGCGGGAGGCACAGATACGCAGTATTTT
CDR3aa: CASSSRLAGGTDTQYF

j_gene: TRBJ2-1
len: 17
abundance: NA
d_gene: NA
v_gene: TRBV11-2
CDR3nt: TGTGCCAGCAGCTCCAGAGGGTACGGGACCGAAAACAATGAGCAGTTCTTC
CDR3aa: CASSSRGYGTENNEQFF

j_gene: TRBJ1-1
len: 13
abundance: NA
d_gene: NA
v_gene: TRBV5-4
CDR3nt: TGTGCCAGCAGCCCGAGGACAAGCACTGAAGCTTTCTTT
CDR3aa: CASSPRTSTEAFF

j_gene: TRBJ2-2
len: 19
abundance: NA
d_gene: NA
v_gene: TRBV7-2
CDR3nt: TGTGCCAGCAGCTTAAGTATTCTTCGGCAGGGGGGTGTGCCCGGGGAGCTGTTTTTT
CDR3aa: CASSLSILRQGGVPGELFF

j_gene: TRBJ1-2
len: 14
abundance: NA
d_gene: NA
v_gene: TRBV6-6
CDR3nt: TGTGCCAGCAGGGAAGGGACACCCCAGAAGGGCTACACCTTC
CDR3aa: CASREGTPQKGYTF

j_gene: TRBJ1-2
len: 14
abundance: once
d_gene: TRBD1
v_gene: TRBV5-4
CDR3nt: TGTGCCAGCCGGGTAGGGGGCGAGGGGTATGGCTACACCTTC
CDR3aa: CASRVGGEGYGYTF

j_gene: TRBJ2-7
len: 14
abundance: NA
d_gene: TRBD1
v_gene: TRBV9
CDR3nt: TGTGCCAGCAGCGGACAGGGGATCCCCTACGAGCAGTACTTC
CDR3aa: CASSGQGIPYEQYF

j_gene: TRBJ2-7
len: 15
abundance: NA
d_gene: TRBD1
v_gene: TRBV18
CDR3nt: TGTGCCAGCTCACCCCTTCCGGGACAGACCTACGAGCAGTACTTC
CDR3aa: CASSPLPGQTYEQYF

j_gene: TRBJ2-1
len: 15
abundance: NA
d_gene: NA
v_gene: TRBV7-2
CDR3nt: TGTGCCAGCAGCCCTCCGGGACTTGACCTCCCTGGGAGGTTCTTC
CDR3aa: CASSPPGLDLPGRFF

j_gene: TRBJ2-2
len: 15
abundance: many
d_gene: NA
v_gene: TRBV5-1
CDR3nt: TGCGCCAGCAGCTTGGTTCAGACCCACACCGGGGAGCTGTTTTTT
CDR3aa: CASSLVQTHTGELFF

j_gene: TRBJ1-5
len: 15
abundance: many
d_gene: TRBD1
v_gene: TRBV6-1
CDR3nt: TGTGCCAGCAGTACCCGGGACAGGGGCAATCAGCCCCAGCATTTT
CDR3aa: CASSTRDRGNQPQHF

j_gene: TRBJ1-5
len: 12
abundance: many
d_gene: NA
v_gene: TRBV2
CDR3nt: TGTGCCACTCTTTCGGGGGATCAGCCCCAGCATTTT
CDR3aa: CATLSGDQPQHF

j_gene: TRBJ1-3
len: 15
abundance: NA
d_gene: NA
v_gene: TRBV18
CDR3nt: TGTGCCAGCTCACCAGAACCGAGCTCTGGAAACACCATATATTTT
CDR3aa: CASSPEPSSGNTIYF

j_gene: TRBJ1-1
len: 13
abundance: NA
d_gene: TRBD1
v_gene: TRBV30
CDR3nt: TGTGCCTGGTCTCCTCGGGGAGGGGGCGCAGCTTTCTTT
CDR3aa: CAWSPRGGGAAFF

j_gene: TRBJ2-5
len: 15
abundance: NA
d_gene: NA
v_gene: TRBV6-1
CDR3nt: TGTGCCAGCAGTGTAGACCTGTGGGACCAAGAGACCCAGTACTTC
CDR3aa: CASSVDLWDQETQYF

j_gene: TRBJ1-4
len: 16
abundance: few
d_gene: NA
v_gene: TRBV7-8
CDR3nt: TGTGCCAGCAGCTTAGGGCGTTTTGCAACTAATGAAAAACTGTTTTTT
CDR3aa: CASSLGRFATNEKLFF

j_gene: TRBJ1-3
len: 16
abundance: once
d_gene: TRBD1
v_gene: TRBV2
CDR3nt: TGTGCCAGCAGTGGGACAGGGGCAATTCTTGGAAACACCATATATTTT
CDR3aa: CASSGTGAILGNTIYF